The clone carrying this T cell receptor beta chain has ten or more counts. Its specificity is unknown. This sample stems from a study of neurological immune-mediated disorders. Regarding the study as a whole: Across subjects, no CDR3 amino acid sequence appeared in expanded clones of more than one subject, a finding that suggested private repertoires in all groups.

V gave up 1 base and J gave up 3 bases, with 8 bases separating them. The CDR3 covers 14 residues. Germline V gene lookup returns CDR1 SGHDT and CDR2 YYEEEE. One entry per CDR3 protein, called by TCRdb with MiXCR from the 5' RACE reads. The sample includes about 50,000 distinct CDR3 sequences, 1.5% to 2% of them seen just once. Sequencing was carried out using PBMCs. This TCR came from a woman in her thirties or forties with multiple sclerosis. This sequence joins TRBV5-6 and TRBJ1-5; no reliable D call. In DNA form, the CDR3 reads TGTGCCAGCAGCTTGTACACCGACAATCAGCCCCAGCATTTT. This translates into CASSLYTDNQPQHF.